The TCR beta chain described here comes from a study of CD8 T cells in ankylosing spondylitis. TCRdb processed the 5' RACE reads anew with MiXCR; each CDR3 protein has one entry. The sample has fewer than 200,000 distinct CDR3 sequences; 15% to 20% are singletons. This CDR3 region has 15 residues. Trimming cost V 5 bases and J 5 bases, with 21 bases left between them. Germline CDR1 DFQATT, CDR2 SNEGSKA (reference sequence). V gene TRBV20-1 combines with J gene TRBJ2-5; no firm D call. The origin of this receptor is a male donor aged 5-30 years with ankylosing spondylitis or in good health (not recorded which). The source material was blood, either unsorted or a sorted T cell fraction (not recorded which). CDR3 in DNA: TGCAGTGCTTCCCCATCTACTCCGGTGGGGGAGACCCAGTACTTC. Protein product: CSASPSTPVGETQYF.